Described below is a single TCR beta chain sequence and its context. Antigen specificity is unknown. The data belong to a study of identical twins. Findings and limits, study-wide: Conclusions were drawn cross-sectionally by statistical analysis, without following the same donors. Models underestimated how often monozygotic twins shared out-of-frame TCR alpha. Invariant cells of the MAIT and iNKT types might have partly distorted the zero-insertion analyses.

Template switching added a universal primer binding site, and final cDNA carried unique molecular identifiers. TCRdb reprocessed the 5' RACE reads with MiXCR, giving one entry per CDR3 protein. The repertoire holds fewer than 550,000 distinct CDR3 sequences, about 15% seen once, with 0.44% in the top ten. The length of the CDR3 is 14 residues. Trimming pared 4 bases from V and 5 bases from J, leaving 10 bases between. CDR1 is SGHRS and CDR2 is YFSETQ in the germline V gene. The sample also formed part of further work on yellow fever vaccine responses in identical twins.

The chain employs TRBV5-1 and TRBJ1-6, with D tentatively TRBD1 (5 bases). The sequence was obtained from a young woman in good health. The sequenced sample was CD4+ T cells sorted from blood. The CDR3 DNA sequence: TGCGCCAGCAGCCCCAGGGAAAATAATTCACCCCTCCACTTT. It codes for CASSPRENNSPLHF.